Here is one T cell receptor beta chain with its context. The antigen is undetermined. Clones were sequenced by immunoSEQ multiplex PCR, and TCRdb holds only the in-frame ones, with some missing. Of 130,000 to 150,000 clones listed, around 89% are singletons. The germline V gene encodes CDR1 SGHKS and CDR2 YYEKEE (reference sequence). Trimming stripped 0 bases from V and 3 bases from J, with 9 bases between. The CDR3 is 15 amino acids. The data were obtained in a study of T cell responses to AZD1222 COVID-19 vaccine. General study results and limits: Within unmutated variant regions lay the reported targets of nearly half of spike-specific TCRs. Spike-specific TCR breadth and depth both grew after two AZD1222 doses. Donors in the cohort were predominantly white British and more often female, and clonal diversity was possibly underestimated.

Sequenced material: peripheral blood, taken on day 0 of AZD1222 vaccination. V is TRBV5-5 and J is TRBJ2-2; a weak D match, TRBD2 (6 bases). The receptor's source is an adult in good health. This CDR3 is CASSLGGIYTGELFF. CDR3 nucleotide sequence: TGTGCCAGCAGCTTGGGCGGGATTTACACCGGGGAGCTGTTTTTT. Based on the CDR3 plus reference TRBV5-5 and TRBJ2-2, the full variable domain is DAGVTQSPTHLIKTRGQQVTLRCSPISGHKSVSWYQQVLGQGPQFIFQYYEKEERGRGNFPDRFSARQFPNYSSELNVNALLLGDSALYLCASSLGGIYTGELFFGEGSRLTVL.